The 25 T cell receptor beta chains reported below all come from one sample, sequenced in a study of graft-versus-host responses after intestinal transplantation. Clones were sequenced by immunoSEQ multiplex PCR, and TCRdb holds only the in-frame ones, with some missing. The table lists 85,000 to 110,000 clones, roughly 93% of them singletons, with 0.9% to 1.5% in the top ten. These TCRs are of unknown antigen specificity. This material consisted of unstimulated CD8+ T cells sorted from spleen or lymph node cells, taken before intestinal transplant. These receptors all stem from a human donor who received an intestinal transplant.

CDR3 coding DNA: TGTGCCAGCAGCTTCGTTGCGGGCGGCCAAGAGACCCAGTACTTC. This sequence encodes CASSFVAGGQETQYF. The gene calls are TRBV7-9 and TRBJ2-5; the D gene is possibly TRBD2 (5 bases). The CDR3 length is 15 residues. CDR1 and CDR2 from the germline V gene are SEHNR and FQNEAQ (reference sequence). V was clipped by 3 bases and J by 1 base, with 12 bases between them.

The chain is built from TRBV11-2 and TRBJ2-1; the D is unclear. Germline V CDR1 and CDR2: SGHAT, FQNNGV. Between the trimmed V and J ends, which lost 1 base and 8 bases, there was a span of 12 bases. This CDR3 spans 14 amino acids. The CDR3 DNA reads TGTGCCAGCAGCTTAGGGAACCGGGCGGATGAGCAGTTCTTC. Translation: CASSLGNRADEQFF.

This chain joins TRBV13 and TRBJ2-7; tentatively, D is TRBD1 or TRBD2 (5 bases each). Between the trimmed V and J ends, which lost 5 bases and 0 bases, there was a span of 17 bases. There are 16 residues in the CDR3. Germline lookup yields CDR1 PRHDT and CDR2 FYEKMQ (reference sequence). As DNA, the CDR3 is TGTGCCAGCAGCACGACCGGGACGGGGCCCTCCTACGAGCAGTACTTC. Translated, it gives CASSTTGTGPSYEQYF.

The chain joins TRBV7-9 to TRBJ2-3; D is undetermined. Trimming took 4 bases from V and 6 from J, leaving 20 bases between them. The length of the CDR3 is 16 residues. In germline, CDR1 is SEHNR, CDR2 FQNEAQ (reference sequence). CDR3 bases: TGTGCCAGCAGCTCCCCTCCGGTGGAACCCTTGGATACGCAGTATTTT. This codes for CASSSPPVEPLDTQYF.

V usage is TRBV4-1 and J usage is TRBJ1-2; a possible D gene is TRBD1 (5 bases). Looked up from germline, CDR1 is MGHRA and CDR2 is YSYEKL. Trimming took off 4 bases at V and 0 bases at J, with 12 bases between the two ends. The CDR3 runs to 15 residues. CDR3 amino acids: CASSPRAGSNYGYTF. The CDR3 DNA reads as TGCGCCAGCAGCCCCCGGGCAGGGTCTAACTATGGCTACACCTTC.

CDR3 amino acids: CASSLVGEADTQYF. The CDR3 bases are TGCGCCAGCAGCTTGGTGGGAGAAGCAGATACGCAGTATTTT. This rearrangement joins TRBV5-1 to TRBJ2-3; perhaps TRBD2 as D (5 bases). Germline V gene sequence: CDR1 SGHRS, CDR2 YFSETQ. This CDR3 spans 14 amino acids. V lost 0 bases to trimming and J lost 4 bases, with 9 bases between them.

This chain joins TRBV7-8 and TRBJ2-1; possible D gene TRBD1, 5 bases. The V end was cut by 2 bases, the J end by 10 bases, with 12 bases between. Germline assignment: CDR1 SGHVS and CDR2 FQNEAQ. The CDR3 has 13 residues. The CDR3 DNA follows: TGTGCCAGCAGCTTAAGCGACAGTGTCGAGCAGTTCTTC. Its translation is CASSLSDSVEQFF.

J is TRBJ2-7 and V is TRBV5-6; 7 nucleotides match TRBD1. V shed 4 bases, J shed 2 bases, and the junction held 12 bases outside the gene matches. The CDR3 totals 16 residues. The germline V gene has CDR1 SGHDT and CDR2 YYEEEE. CDR3 amino acids: CASSLGTGVYTYEQYF. The CDR3, as DNA: TGTGCCAGCAGCCTCGGAACAGGGGTTTATACCTACGAGCAGTACTTC.

This clone was recorded once. The V call is TRBV7-3, the J call TRBJ1-1; D possibly corresponds to TRBD1 (6 bases). Germline V lookup: CDR1 SGHTA, CDR2 FQGTGA. The CDR3 runs 14 residues. V lost 4 bases, J lost 0 bases, and 9 bases lay in between. The CDR3 is CASSSTGLNTEAFF. The CDR3 coding sequence is TGTGCCAGCAGCTCTACAGGGTTGAACACTGAAGCTTTCTTT.

This chain links TRBV27 with TRBJ2-1, with 11 bases fitting TRBD2. The germline gives CDR1 MNHEY, CDR2 SMNVEV (reference sequence). The J segment lost 4 bases and the V segment lost 8 bases, leaving 7 bases of the junction unmatched. The CDR3 is 15 residues long. The CDR3 nucleotides read TGTGCCAGCGGGAACCTAGCGGGGGGATACAATGAGCAGTTCTTC. It codes for CASGNLAGGYNEQFF.

This sequence joins TRBV1 and TRBJ2-6. TRBV1 is a listed pseudogene. CDR3 length: 18 residues. CDR3 protein: CTSRKVRLCTSRANVLTF. The CDR3 DNA follows: TGCACCAGCAGAAAGGTCCGTTTGTGCACAAGTCGGGCCAACGTCCTGACTTTC.

CDR3 region: CASSQGHRTYGYTF. The CDR3 DNA sequence: TGCGCCAGCAGCCAAGGGCACAGGACGTATGGCTACACCTTC. This chain uses TRBV4-1 with TRBJ1-2; D is possibly TRBD1 (5 bases). CDR3 length equals 14 residues. Germline lookup yields CDR1 MGHRA and CDR2 YSYEKL. Trimming pared 1 base from V and 5 bases from J, leaving 11 bases between.

The J gene is TRBJ2-2, the V gene TRBV30, with unresolved D. The CDR3 has 14 residues. The V end was cut by 2 bases, the J end by 0 bases, with 7 bases between. Germline CDR1 and CDR2: GTSNPN and SVGIG (reference sequence). In DNA, the CDR3 is TGTGCCTGGAGTCCCAGAACGAACACCGGGGAGCTGTTTTTT. Protein product: CAWSPRTNTGELFF. Full variable domain (outside the CDR3, taken from reference TRBV30 and TRBJ2-2): SQTIHQWPATLVQPVGSPLSLECTVEGTSNPNLYWYRQAAGRGLQLLFYSVGIGQISSEVPQNLSASRPQDRQFILSSKKLLLSDSGFYLCAWSPRTNTGELFFGEGSRLTVL.

The chain is built from TRBV5-5 and TRBJ2-3; TRBD2 matches 8 bases. J lost 6 bases, V lost 2 bases, and 17 bases had no gene match. CDR1 is SGHKS and CDR2 is YYEKEE in the germline V gene (reference sequence). CDR3 length equals 18 residues. The CDR3 DNA follows: TGTGCCAGCAGCTTAAGGTCCAAACTAGCGGACCCTCAGGATACGCAGTATTTT. This translates into CASSLRSKLADPQDTQYF. The full variable domain, with the rest looked up from reference TRBV5-5 and TRBJ2-3, is DAGVTQSPTHLIKTRGQQVTLRCSPISGHKSVSWYQQVLGQGPQFIFQYYEKEERGRGNFPDRFSARQFPNYSSELNVNALLLGDSALYLCASSLRSKLADPQDTQYFGPGTRLTVL.

The V gene is TRBV13, the J gene TRBJ1-2; 11 bases match TRBD1. CDR3 length: 16 amino acids. Trimming at V came to 6 bases and at J to 5 bases, leaving 11 bases not matched to a gene. The germline gives CDR1 PRHDT, CDR2 FYEKMQ (reference sequence). CDR3 in DNA: TGTGCCAGCAGTTATTATCGGACAGGGGGCGGGTATGGCTACACCTTC. Translated: CASSYYRTGGGYGYTF. The full variable domain, its missing parts supplied by reference TRBV13 and TRBJ1-2, is AAGVIQSPRHLIKEKRETATLKCYPIPRHDTVYWYQQGPGQDPQFLISFYEKMQSDKGSIPDRFSAQQFSDYHSELNMSSLELGDSALYFCASSYYRTGGGYGYTFGSGTRLTVV.

The J gene is TRBJ1-1, the V gene TRBV5-1; D is ambiguous. The V end was cut by 0 bases, the J end by 5 bases, with 17 bases between. The CDR3 length is 16 residues. Per germline, CDR1 SGHRS and CDR2 YFSETQ. Written as DNA, the CDR3 is TGCGCCAGCAGCTTGGCCTCGGGATCCCTGAGAACTGAAGCTTTCTTT. This encodes CASSLASGSLRTEAFF.

This sequence joins TRBV27 and TRBJ2-5, with 8 nucleotides matching TRBD2. Looked up from germline, CDR1 is MNHEY and CDR2 is SMNVEV (reference sequence). V trimming: 7 bases; J trimming: 1 base; junction bases outside the gene matches: 8. CDR3 length: 15 residues. The CDR3 spells CASNENGGVQETQYF. The CDR3 nucleotides read TGTGCCAGCAATGAAAACGGGGGGGTCCAAGAGACCCAGTACTTC.

The chain combines TRBV19 with TRBJ2-1; 7 bases line up with TRBD2. Trimming took 5 bases from V and 5 from J; bases not matched to a gene: 18. Germline CDR1 and CDR2: LNHDA and SQIVND (reference sequence). This CDR3 is built from 18 residues. CDR3: CASSPWGGGRLENNEQFF. The CDR3, as DNA: TGTGCCAGTAGTCCATGGGGCGGGGGTCGACTTGAAAACAATGAGCAGTTCTTC.

The V gene is TRBV7-9, the J gene TRBJ1-1, with D possibly matching TRBD1 (5 bases). Deletions cut 6 bases from V and 0 bases from J, with 11 bases between. Germline V gene sequence: CDR1 SEHNR, CDR2 FQNEAQ (reference sequence). The CDR3 loop spans 14 amino acids. The CDR3 loop is CASSSGAMNTEAFF. CDR3 sequence (DNA): TGTGCCAGCAGTTCCGGGGCCATGAACACTGAAGCTTTCTTT. The full variable domain, completed using reference TRBV7-9 and TRBJ1-1, is DTGVSQNPRHKITKRGQNVTFRCDPISEHNRLYWYRQTLGQGPEFLTYFQNEAQLEKSRLLSDRFSAERPKGSFSTLEIQRTEQGDSAMYLCASSSGAMNTEAFFGQGTRLTVV.

This rearrangement joins TRBV11-2 to TRBJ2-1, with 8 bases aligning to TRBD2. Germline V CDR1 and CDR2: SGHAT, FQNNGV. Trimming removed 5 bases from V and 6 bases from J; junction bases left unmatched: 9. The CDR3 has 15 residues. In nucleotides, the CDR3 is TGTGCCAGCAGCCCACGGGGGGGAGGGGGCAATGAGCAGTTCTTC. Its protein is CASSPRGGGGNEQFF.

The chain employs TRBV13 and TRBJ1-1; D perhaps matches TRBD1 (6 bases). CDR3 length: 14 amino acids. Germline V gives CDR1 PRHDT, CDR2 FYEKMQ (reference sequence). The ends were cut back, 0 bases at V and 5 bases at J, with 10 bases in the middle. The CDR3 DNA sequence: TGTGCCAGCAGCTTAGGCCAAGGGGGGACTGAAGCTTTCTTT. It encodes CASSLGQGGTEAFF.

This clone has only one observation. The V and J genes are TRBV7-6 and TRBJ2-3; 14 positions match TRBD2. V trimming: 5 bases; J trimming: 4 bases; junction bases outside the gene matches: 11. The CDR3 runs to 18 residues. Per the germline V gene, CDR1 is SGHVS and CDR2 is FNYEAQ. The chain's CDR3 is CASSAQPGLAGGADTQYF. DNA for the CDR3: TGTGCCAGCAGCGCACAACCCGGACTAGCGGGGGGTGCAGATACGCAGTATTTT.

The chain employs TRBV5-1 and TRBJ1-1; perhaps TRBD1 as D (5 bases). Germline V lookup: CDR1 SGHRS, CDR2 YFSETQ. The CDR3 is 14 amino acids. V lost 4 bases, J lost 3 bases, and 13 bases lay in between. The CDR3 DNA reads as TGCGCCAGCAGCCCCGGGACGACCGACACTGAAGCTTTCTTT. Protein product: CASSPGTTDTEAFF.

The chain employs TRBV9 and TRBJ2-1; possible D gene TRBD2, 6 bases. The CDR3 is 16 amino acids. Germline V lookup: CDR1 SGDLS, CDR2 YYNGEE. V was cut by 3 bases and J by 9 bases, with 22 bases left in between. CDR3 sequence reads: CASSGSGRGKNTEQFF. The CDR3 DNA is TGTGCCAGCAGCGGTTCGGGCCGGGGGAAGAACACTGAGCAGTTCTTC.

The chain couples TRBV14 to TRBJ2-1, with 10 bases identical to TRBD1. With V trimmed by 2 bases and J by 11 bases, 12 bases remained unmatched. There are 16 residues in the CDR3. The germline gives CDR1 SGHDN, CDR2 FVKESK. The CDR3 DNA is TGTGCCAGCAGCCAAAGTGTCGGACAGGGGGATGGAAAGCAGTTCTTC. This translates into CASSQSVGQGDGKQFF.